A selection of T cell receptor beta chains follows, all from one sample in a study of T cell responses to AZD1222 COVID-19 vaccine. Produced via immunoSEQ multiplex PCR; TCRdb's table is partial and in-frame only. The profile shows some 200,000 clones, approximately 94% of them singletons. The sequences come from peripheral blood, collected 28 days after the second AZD1222 dose. Source of these receptors: an adult who received the AZD1222 COVID-19 vaccine. CDR3s include the opening cysteine and the closing phenylalanine or tryptophan. The D gene is left open where the match is weak. The size field is filled for only some rows; it gives once, few, many or a size class.

J | V | D | size | CDR3 | DNA
TRBJ1-1 | TRBV12-3/TRBV12-4 | NA | once | CASSSQSTEGAFF | TGTGCCAGCAGTTCGCAATCGACAGAGGGGGCTTTCTTT
TRBJ1-5 | TRBV3-1/TRBV3-2 | NA | NA | CASSQGTSWGQPQHF | TGTGCCAGCAGCCAAGGGACCTCTTGGGGCCAGCCCCAGCATTTT
TRBJ2-3 | TRBV3-1/TRBV3-2 | TRBD2 | once | CASSPSGGGRRDTQYF | TGTGCCAGCAGTCCTAGCGGGGGGGGACGGAGAGATACGCAGTATTTT
TRBJ2-1 | TRBV19 | NA | NA | CASSISLPGEQFF | TGTGCCAGTAGTATATCCCTCCCTGGGGAGCAGTTCTTC
TRBJ1-5 | TRBV19 | TRBD1 | once | CASSQQGDQPQHF | TGTGCCAGTAGTCAGCAGGGGGATCAGCCCCAGCATTTT
TRBJ2-3 | TRBV5-4 | TRBD2 | NA | CASSPLATSGGAGTQYF | TGTGCCAGCAGTCCATTGGCTACTAGCGGGGGGGCCGGGACGCAGTATTTT
TRBJ1-1 | TRBV5-1 | NA | NA | CASSLDWTRTEAFF | TGCGCCAGCAGCTTGGACTGGACGCGTACTGAAGCTTTCTTT
TRBJ1-1 | TRBV5-1 | NA | NA | CASTPAPGYDAEAFF | TGCGCCAGCACCCCCGCGCCGGGGTATGACGCTGAAGCTTTCTTT
TRBJ2-1 | TRBV5-4 | NA | once | CASSLATSTGYNEQFF | TGTGCCAGCAGCTTGGCCACTTCCACGGGGTACAATGAGCAGTTCTTC
TRBJ2-1 | TRBV18 | NA | NA | CASSPRDITYNEQFF | TGTGCCAGCTCACCCCGGGACATTACTTACAATGAGCAGTTCTTC
TRBJ2-7 | TRBV30 | NA | NA | CASVRLGSYEQYF | TGTGCCTCGGTTAGACTTGGCTCCTACGAGCAGTACTTC
TRBJ1-2 | TRBV28 | TRBD1 | NA | CASRGTGGSNYGYTF | TGTGCCAGCAGAGGGACAGGGGGTAGTAACTATGGCTACACCTTC
TRBJ1-6 | TRBV3-1/TRBV3-2 | NA | NA | CASSQEPYNSPLHF | TGTGCCAGCAGCCAAGAGCCCTATAATTCACCCCTCCACTTT
TRBJ2-3 | TRBV5-1 | TRBD2 | NA | CASSLRWRGGTSGDTQYF | TGCGCCAGCAGCTTGCGTTGGCGGGGAGGGACCTCAGGTGATACGCAGTATTTT
TRBJ1-2 | TRBV6-2/TRBV6-3 | NA | NA | CASSYWGESDGYTF | TGTGCCAGCAGTTACTGGGGGGAGTCGGATGGCTACACCTTC
TRBJ2-1 | TRBV28 | TRBD2 | NA | CASSSASGGPYNEQFF | TGTGCCAGCAGCTCCGCTAGCGGGGGGCCCTACAATGAGCAGTTCTTC
TRBJ2-3 | TRBV19 | TRBD2 | NA | CASSIRSGVYTDTQYF | TGTGCCAGTAGTATACGTAGCGGGGTCTACACAGATACGCAGTATTTT
TRBJ1-6 | TRBV11-1 | NA | NA | CASSLKVQNSPLHF | TGTGCCAGCAGCTTAAAAGTACAAAATTCACCCCTCCACTTT
TRBJ1-5 | TRBV4-3 | NA | NA | CASSPRRGTNQPQHF | TGCGCCAGCAGCCCTAGGAGGGGCACAAATCAGCCCCAGCATTTT
TRBJ1-2 | TRBV6-5 | NA | NA | CASSPGRYGYTF | TGTGCCAGCAGTCCAGGGAGGTATGGCTACACCTTC
TRBJ1-5 | TRBV7-2 | NA | few | CASSFDLKQPQHF | TGTGCCAGCAGCTTCGACTTAAAACAGCCCCAGCATTTT
TRBJ1-5 | TRBV7-9 | NA | NA | CASSLESQPNQPQHF | TGTGCCAGCAGCTTAGAGTCCCAGCCCAATCAGCCCCAGCATTTT